Below, 7 T cell receptor beta chains from the same sample are listed, as sequenced in a study of blood T cell repertoires in COVID-19. Method: immunoSEQ multiplex PCR; TCRdb's copy keeps in-frame clones and lacks some. The profile covers roughly 500,000 clones, with roughly 90% appearing a single time and 1.5% to 2% taken by the ten largest. The sample was PBMCs or T cells enriched from blood (not recorded which). The receptors come from a woman in her thirties or forties who had recovered from COVID-19.

V and J are TRBV6-5 and TRBJ2-2; D may be TRBD1 (5 bases). The CDR3 loop spans 15 amino acids. V lost 5 bases, J lost 1 base, and 11 bases lay in between. Germline CDR1 is MNHEY and CDR2 is SVGAGI. The CDR3, as DNA: TGTGCCAGCAGTACGTTGGGGCGGAACACCGGGGAGCTGTTTTTT. Translated: CASSTLGRNTGELFF.

The chain links TRBV6-1 to TRBJ1-1; D not resolved. Per germline, CDR1 MNHNS and CDR2 SASEGT. V was shortened by 2 bases and J by 10 bases, with 14 bases between the two germline ends. This CDR3 is built from 13 residues. CDR3 amino acids: CASSEWAGGPAFF. As DNA, the CDR3 is TGTGCCAGCAGTGAATGGGCAGGTGGTCCAGCTTTCTTT.

This clone was picked up one time. The chain joins TRBV20-1 to TRBJ1-5; D not certain. The CDR3 length is 16 residues. Germline values: CDR1 DFQATT, CDR2 SNEGSKA (reference sequence). Trimming took off 3 bases at V and 0 bases at J, with 15 bases between the two ends. The CDR3 nucleotides read TGCAGTGCTAGTAGTTTCGGTCATTATAGCAATCAGCCCCAGCATTTT. It codes for CSASSFGHYSNQPQHF.

The chain joins TRBV11-2 to TRBJ2-7; D not resolved. CDR3 length: 14 residues. Trimming left V 1 base short and J 4 bases short, with 11 bases between. From germline, CDR1 is SGHAT and CDR2 FQNNGV. In nucleotides, the CDR3 is TGTGCCAGCAGCTTAGGTCGGCTAGATTACGAGCAGTACTTC. Translation: CASSLGRLDYEQYF.

V and J are TRBV9 and TRBJ2-5, with 11 bases fitting TRBD2. The CDR3 runs 17 residues. Trimming cost V 4 bases and J 5 bases; bases outside gene matches: 13. Germline V gives CDR1 SGDLS, CDR2 YYNGEE. The CDR3 DNA sequence: TGTGCCAGCAGCTCCGGGACTAGCGGCTCGCACGGGGAGACCCAGTACTTC. Its protein product is CASSSGTSGSHGETQYF.

The V call is TRBV14, the J call TRBJ1-2, with D unresolved. The CDR3 is made up of 13 amino acids. CDR1 is SGHDN, CDR2 FVKESK, per germline. The germline V and J ends were trimmed by 10 bases and 4 bases, with 16 bases remaining between them. CDR3 DNA: TGTGCCACCACAGCCGGCCTGTCCTATGGCTACACCTTC. It is translated as CATTAGLSYGYTF. Drawing the rest from reference TRBV14 and TRBJ1-2, the complete variable domain is EAGVTQFPSHSVIEKGQTVTLRCDPISGHDNLYWYRRVMGKEIKFLLHFVKESKQDESGMPNNRFLAERTGGTYSTLKVQPAELEDSGVYFCATTAGLSYGYTFGSGTRLTVV.

The V and J genes are TRBV2 and TRBJ1-1, with no clear D. In germline, CDR1 is SNHLY, CDR2 FYNNEI. V was shortened by 6 bases and J by 4 bases, with 9 bases between the two germline ends. The CDR3 is 12 amino acids. For the CDR3, the DNA is TGTGCCAGCAGATCTACAGCCACTGAAGCTTTCTTT. Protein: CASRSTATEAFF.